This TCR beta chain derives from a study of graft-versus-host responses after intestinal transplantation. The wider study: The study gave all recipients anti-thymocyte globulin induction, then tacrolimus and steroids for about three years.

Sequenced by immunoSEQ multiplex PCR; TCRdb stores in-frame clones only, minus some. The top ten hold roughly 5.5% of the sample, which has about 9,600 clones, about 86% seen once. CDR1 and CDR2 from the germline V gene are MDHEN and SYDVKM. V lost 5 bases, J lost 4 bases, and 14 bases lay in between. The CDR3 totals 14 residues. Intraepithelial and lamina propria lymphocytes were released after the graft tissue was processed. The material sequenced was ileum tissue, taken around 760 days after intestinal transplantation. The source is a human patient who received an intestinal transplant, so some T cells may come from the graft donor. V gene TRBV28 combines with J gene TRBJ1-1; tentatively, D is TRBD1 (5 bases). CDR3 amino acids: CASSPLRDFTEAFF. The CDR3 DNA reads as TGTGCCAGCAGTCCGCTCAGGGACTTCACTGAAGCTTTCTTT.